The clone carrying this TCR beta chain came up a few times. The antigen remains undetermined. Profiling relied on immunoSEQ multiplex PCR, and the TCRdb table lists in-frame clones only, not all of them. This sample has about 350,000 clones, with more than 85% found just once. The V gene lost 5 bases and the J gene lost 0 bases, with 11 bases spanning the gap. This CDR3 has 15 amino acids. The germline V gene encodes CDR1 LNHDA and CDR2 SQIVND (reference sequence). This specimen belongs to a study of Ad26.COV2.S vaccination and SARS-CoV-2 variants. For the study at large: Ad26.COV2.S, an intramuscular injection, was given once or twice 56 days apart.

General observations from the study: Vaccine recipients showed a spike-specific TCR breadth that was higher than in placebo recipients.

Sample treatment: 15 to 20 received Ad26.COV2.S at low or high dose, single or two shots; about 5 received placebo; per-sample allocation not given. Sampling occurred on day 63 after the first vaccine or placebo injection. Boston provided a donor who was an adult aged 18-55 years. An Ad26 vector carrying the Wuhan-strain SARS-CoV-2 spike served as the vaccine. This clonotype was sampled from a person aged 18-65 years who received the Ad26.COV2.S COVID-19 vaccine or a placebo. The chain couples TRBV19 to TRBJ1-5, with D perhaps TRBD1 (5 bases). Sequencing was performed on peripheral blood, taken in a trial of Ad26.COV2.S vaccine versus placebo. The CDR3 nucleotides are TGTGCCAGTAGTCTCCAGGGCTATAGCAATCAGCCCCAGCATTTT. Translation: CASSLQGYSNQPQHF. Supplemented by reference TRBV19 and TRBJ1-5, the full variable domain reads DGGITQSPKYLFRKEGQNVTLSCEQNLNHDAMYWYRQDPGQGLRLIYYSQIVNDFQKGDIAEGYSVSREKKESFPLTVTSAQKNPTAFYLCASSLQGYSNQPQHFGDGTRLSIL.